This TCR beta chain was captured in a study of blood T cell repertoires in COVID-19. The method was immunoSEQ multiplex PCR; TCRdb's version includes in-frame clones alone and lacks a portion of them. The profile shows 250,000 to 350,000 clones, roughly 86% of them singletons. V was pared by 2 bases and J by 3 bases, with 14 bases between. This CDR3 region has 15 residues. From germline, CDR1 is SGHRS and CDR2 YFSETQ. The sample consisted of peripheral blood. The V call is TRBV5-1, the J call TRBJ1-1; D perhaps matches TRBD1 (5 bases). The clonotype originates from a woman in her 50s with acute or convalescent COVID-19. In nucleotides, the CDR3 is TGCGCCAGCAGCTTTCAGGGAAGTGGGGACACTGAAGCTTTCTTT. This sequence encodes CASSFQGSGDTEAFF.